What follows is one T cell receptor (beta chain) and its context. Antigen specificity is unknown. There are 20 residues in the CDR3. CDR1 is SGHRS and CDR2 is YFSETQ in the germline V gene. Trimming removed 3 bases from V and 2 bases from J; junction bases left unmatched: 12. The data belong to a study of cytomegalovirus exposure and HLA in healthy donors. The wider study: Out of roughly 170 million T cells, an earlier analysis found fewer than 140 million unique TCR beta sequences in total. Findings of the study overall: Exclusion applied to some V segments, including TRBV6-2 and TRBV6-3, as they were indistinguishable.

It was with 60 Vbeta and 13 Jbeta primers that the PCR ran. Profiled with immunoSEQ multiplex PCR; TCRdb holds only in-frame clones, not every one. The sample yields around 150,000 clones, 60% to 85% seen once. Sequenced: PBMCs. J is TRBJ2-3 and V is TRBV5-1; TRBD2 matches at 16 bases. This clonotype was sampled from a male donor in good health and CMV-seronegative. CDR3 residues: CASSSLPGLAGGGNTDTQYF. The CDR3 DNA reads as TGCGCCAGCAGCTCCCTCCCGGGACTAGCGGGGGGGGGAAACACAGATACGCAGTATTTT.